This TCR beta chain is from a study of blood T cell repertoires in COVID-19. Study-wide context: Italy, Spain and the United States were the sources of the convalescent and acute COVID-19 samples. PBMCs, B-cell-depleted T cells, or T cells provided the cDNA or gDNA that made up the material.

This clone was seen a handful of times. The length of the CDR3 is 15 residues. CDR1 is SGHTA, CDR2 FQGNSA, per germline. V gave up 2 bases and J gave up 1 base; unmatched junction bases: 2. Data came from immunoSEQ multiplex PCR; TCRdb stores just in-frame clones and leaves some out. The table shows under 300,000 clones, with approximately 82% occurring only once. This sequence was found in a man aged 80 or over with acute or convalescent COVID-19. The gene calls are TRBV7-2 and TRBJ2-5; TRBD2 agrees at 9 bases. Sample: peripheral blood. As DNA, the CDR3 is TGTGCCAGCAGCTTACCAGCGGGGGGCCAAGAGACCCAGTACTTC. Translation gives CASSLPAGGQETQYF.